The rows below give T cell receptor beta chains drawn from one sample of a study of T-cell reconstitution after alpha-beta-depleted transplantation in children. TCRdb re-called the PCR reads with MiXCR, one entry per CDR3 protein. The sample contains fewer than 150,000 distinct CDR3 sequences, more than 20% of which appear only once. The source was PBMCs, mostly from graft donor cells, collected 180 days after TCRalphabeta/CD19-depleted stem cell transplant. Receptor source: a male patient under 10 years old who had a stem cell transplant for chronic granulomatous disease, so the T cells may come from the graft donor. The CDR3 runs from the conserved cysteine through the conserved F or W. Fields, in order: V gene, J gene, D gene, clone size, CDR3 DNA, CDR3 protein. A D gene is named only where the DNA matches it firmly. Clone size is not always given. Where it is, it says once, few, many or a class for expanded clones.

>TRBV11-2|TRBJ2-3|-|-
TGTGCCAGCAGCTTAGTTATTCAGTCACGGGGGCCTAGCACAGATACGCAGTATTTT
CASSLVIQSRGPSTDTQYF
>TRBV28|TRBJ2-6|-|-
TGTGCCAGCAGTTTGGTCGGTGCCCCCGGGGCCAACGTCCTGACTTTC
CASSLVGAPGANVLTF
>TRBV12-3/TRBV12-4|TRBJ2-6|-|few
TGTGCCAGCAGAATAACGGGGGCTGGGGCCAACGTCCTGACTTTC
CASRITGAGANVLTF
>TRBV4-1|TRBJ1-1|-|-
TGCGCCAGCAGCCAAGATCTAACGAACACTGAAGCTTTCTTT
CASSQDLTNTEAFF
>TRBV12-3/TRBV12-4|TRBJ2-3|-|-
TGTGCCAGCAGCGGACTACGGGGAGATACGCAGTATTTT
CASSGLRGDTQYF
>TRBV30|TRBJ1-2|-|-
TGTGCCTGGAGTGTACCCGGGAGTAGGGCTGGCTACACCTTC
CAWSVPGSRAGYTF
>TRBV10-2|TRBJ1-3|-|many
TGCGCCAGCAAGGAGTTCACTAGCTCTGGAAACACCATATATTTT
CASKEFTSSGNTIYF
>TRBV7-9|TRBJ2-3|-|many
TGTGCCAGCAGCCTCTTCCCAGACAGGTCAGATACGCAGTATTTT
CASSLFPDRSDTQYF
>TRBV5-1|TRBJ1-1|-|many
TGCGCCAGCAGCAGCCTGAGGTCCATGAACACTGAAGCTTTCTTT
CASSSLRSMNTEAFF
>TRBV20-1|TRBJ1-1|-|many
TGCAGTGCTAGAGAGTGGGACAAGGGCAACACTGAAGCTTTCTTT
CSAREWDKGNTEAFF